This TCR beta chain is drawn from a study of cytomegalovirus exposure and HLA in healthy donors. Study information: HLA-typed donors were the source of around 85 million unique TCRs held in an early data release. Regarding the study as a whole: DRB1 had the most TCR associations and HLA-C the fewest, a later analysis found, with rates varying by HLA locus. Most TCRs appeared rarely, but some public TCRs recurred in many donors. Previously analyzed data showed that most TCR beta V segments were productive at a frequency of about 90% or about 30%.

Notes on this clone: No antigen is known for it.

Amplification used 60 Vbeta primers and 13 Jbeta primers. TCRdb keeps only in-frame clones here, not all; method: immunoSEQ multiplex PCR. The repertoire has around 160,000 clones, more than 65% of them found once; the top ten carry approximately 4.4%. V lost 3 bases, J lost 11 bases, and 2 bases stayed unmatched. The germline V gene has CDR1 SEHNR and CDR2 FQNEAQ (reference sequence). CDR3 length: 12 amino acids. Sequenced input: PBMCs. The rearrangement joins TRBV7-9 to TRBJ1-1; 11 nucleotides match TRBD1. This TCR derives from a man younger than 35 in good health and CMV-seropositive. The CDR3 protein is CASSLDRGHAFF. The CDR3 DNA follows: TGTGCCAGCAGCTTGGACAGGGGGCACGCTTTCTTT.